This is a list of T cell receptor beta chains from one sample in a study of blood T cells in healthy people across ages. TCRdb processed the 5' RACE reads anew with MiXCR; each CDR3 protein has one entry. This sample has 730,000 or so distinct CDR3 sequences, with 40% to 45% found just once. The material sequenced was blood. These receptors were obtained from an elderly man in good health. The CDR3 runs from the conserved cysteine through the conserved F or W. A D gene is named only where the DNA matches it firmly. Part of the rows lack a size; the others show once, few, many or a class for expanded clones.

clone size,V gene,D gene,J gene,CDR3 protein,CDR3 DNA
few,TRBV6-6,.,TRBJ2-5,CASSLRAGETQYF,TGTGCCAGCTCCCTGAGGGCCGGGGAGACCCAGTACTTC
few,TRBV20-1,TRBD2,TRBJ2-1,CSSTTSGVYNEQFF,TGCAGCTCGACGACTAGCGGGGTATACAATGAGCAGTTCTTC
many,TRBV18,TRBD2,TRBJ2-7,CASSSGLAHYEQYF,TGTGCCAGCTCATCGGGACTAGCACACTACGAGCAGTACTTC
few,TRBV12-3/TRBV12-4,.,TRBJ1-4,CASSRVRSNEKLFF,TGTGCCAGCAGTAGGGTTCGTTCTAATGAAAAACTGTTTTTT
few,TRBV6-2/TRBV6-3,.,TRBJ2-1,CASRRDAYNEQFF,TGTGCCAGCAGGCGGGACGCCTACAATGAGCAGTTCTTC
.,TRBV18,TRBD1,TRBJ2-1,CASSQSTGYDNEQFF,TGTGCCAGCTCTCAATCGACAGGGTATGACAATGAGCAGTTCTTC
.,TRBV5-5,TRBD1,TRBJ2-5,CASSFAGTGVETQYF,TGTGCCAGCAGCTTTGCGGGGACAGGGGTAGAGACCCAGTACTTC
few,TRBV12-3/TRBV12-4,TRBD1,TRBJ2-5,CASRKTGAEETQYF,TGTGCCAGCAGGAAGACAGGGGCTGAAGAGACCCAGTACTTC
.,TRBV10-1,.,TRBJ2-3,CASSDLTDRRREYF,TGCGCCAGCAGTGACCTAACGGACAGACGGCGGGAGTATTTT
few,TRBV20-1,.,TRBJ2-7,CSARDPVSYEQYF,TGCAGTGCTAGAGATCCAGTCTCCTACGAGCAGTACTTC
.,TRBV11-2,TRBD1,TRBJ2-7,CASSPTGQGVSEQYF,TGTGCCAGCAGCCCTACCGGACAGGGCGTAAGCGAGCAGTACTTC
few,TRBV28,TRBD2,TRBJ2-1,CASSFGGRAKSYNEQFF,TGTGCCAGCAGTTTTGGCGGGAGGGCCAAATCCTACAATGAGCAGTTCTTC
.,TRBV5-6,.,TRBJ2-5,CASSFWESQETQYF,TGTGCCAGCAGCTTTTGGGAGAGCCAAGAGACCCAGTACTTC
.,TRBV14,.,TRBJ2-2,CASSPEQGRGGELFF,TGTGCCAGCAGCCCCGAACAGGGAAGGGGCGGGGAGCTGTTTTTT
.,TRBV6-1,TRBD1,TRBJ2-1,CASTSKGQGSNEQFF,TGTGCCAGCACTAGCAAGGGACAGGGGAGTAATGAGCAGTTCTTC
.,TRBV7-2,.,TRBJ1-2,CASSSDRNMYGYTF,TGTGCCAGCAGCTCCGACAGGAACATGTATGGCTACACCTTC
.,TRBV20-1,.,TRBJ1-5,CSAREGDQPQHF,TGCAGTGCTCGGGAGGGAGATCAGCCCCAGCATTTT
.,TRBV6-5,TRBD1,TRBJ1-4,CASSVTGVGEKLFF,TGTGCCAGCAGCGTGACAGGGGTTGGGGAAAAACTGTTTTTT